Following are 19 T cell receptor beta chains from one sample sequenced in a study of neurological immune-mediated disorders. MiXCR was run by TCRdb on the 5' RACE reads, yielding one entry per CDR3 protein. The sample lists more than 20,000 distinct CDR3 sequences, around 2.5% seen once, with roughly 2.5% in the top ten. Sequenced material: PBMCs. These receptors came from a woman between 50 and 59 years old with multiple sclerosis.

This clonotype has ten or more counts. J is TRBJ1-5 and V is TRBV20-1; the D gene is possibly TRBD1 (5 bases). Per the germline V gene, CDR1 is DFQATT and CDR2 is SNEGSKA (reference sequence). V was trimmed by 4 bases and J by 0 bases, leaving 16 bases between them. This CDR3 has 16 residues. CDR3 region: CSAIKGADDSNQPQHF. CDR3 nucleotides: TGCAGTGCTATTAAAGGGGCAGATGATAGCAATCAGCCCCAGCATTTT.

This clonotype came up many times. The J gene is TRBJ2-1, the V gene TRBV20-1; TRBD2 aligns across 13 bases. CDR1 and CDR2 from the germline V gene are DFQATT and SNEGSKA (reference sequence). CDR3 length: 13 amino acids. V trimming: 6 bases; J trimming: 7 bases; junction bases outside the gene matches: 3. For the CDR3, the DNA is TGCAGTGCCACTAGCGGGGGGGTGAATGAGCAGTTCTTC. It encodes CSATSGGVNEQFF.

In this sample, this clonotype turned up many times. The V gene is TRBV10-3, the J gene TRBJ2-7; 7 bases are shared with TRBD2. V was clipped by 10 bases and J by 0 bases; unmatched bases: 9. CDR1 ENHRY and CDR2 SYGVKD come from the germline V gene. CDR3 length: 14 residues. DNA of the CDR3: TGTGCCAGCCGAACTAGCGCTAGCTCCTACGAGCAGTACTTC. This gives the protein CASRTSASSYEQYF.

Ten or more counts support this clonotype. The genes are TRBV5-1 and TRBJ2-2; the match to TRBD2 covers 8 bases. CDR1 is SGHRS and CDR2 is YFSETQ in the germline V gene. J gave up 1 base and V 0 bases, and 5 bases lay outside the gene matches. The CDR3 sequence is 17 residues long. In nucleotides, the CDR3 is TGCGCCAGCAGCTTGGTGAGCGGGAGTATGAACACCGGGGAGCTGTTTTTT. It yields the protein CASSLVSGSMNTGELFF.

At least ten counts were recorded for this clonotype. The CDR3 DNA follows: TGTGCCAGCAGCAGGGAAAGGGGGTTCCTCTACGAGCAGTACTTC. Translated, it gives CASSRERGFLYEQYF. The chain recombines TRBV4-2 with TRBJ2-7, with D possibly matching TRBD1 (6 bases). The V gene's germline CDR1 is LGHNA and CDR2 YNFKEQ. This CDR3 is 15 amino acids long. The germline V and J ends were trimmed by 5 bases and 3 bases, with 17 bases remaining between them.

The chain has TRBV7-9 and TRBJ1-1; perhaps TRBD1 as D (6 bases). The CDR3 has 17 residues. V was pared by 6 bases and J by 1 base, with 21 bases between. Germline V lookup: CDR1 SEHNR, CDR2 FQNEAQ (reference sequence). CDR3 DNA: TGTGCCAGCAGTCCACGCTATCGAGGGGGGGCGAACACTGAAGCTTTCTTT. Protein sequence: CASSPRYRGGANTEAFF. Complete variable domain (other parts from reference TRBV7-9 and TRBJ1-1): DTGVSQNPRHKITKRGQNVTFRCDPISEHNRLYWYRQTLGQGPEFLTYFQNEAQLEKSRLLSDRFSAERPKGSFSTLEIQRTEQGDSAMYLCASSPRYRGGANTEAFFGQGTRLTVV.

This clonotype showed up many times. The J gene is TRBJ1-4, the V gene TRBV29-1; D gene uncertain. Trimming left V 4 bases short and J 0 bases short, with 3 bases between. In germline, CDR1 is SQVTM, CDR2 ANQGSEA. This CDR3 contains 12 residues. Written as DNA, the CDR3 is TGCAGCGTTGCCCCAACTAATGAAAAACTGTTTTTT. This gives the protein CSVAPTNEKLFF.

On this clonotype: A much more abundant neighbour one base away suggests this may be a read error. The genes are TRBV20-1 and TRBJ2-7; TRBD2 aligns across 7 bases. CDR1 is DFQATT and CDR2 is SNEGSKA in the germline V gene (reference sequence). CDR3 length: 15 residues. The trim removed 0 bases at V and 7 bases at J, leaving 12 bases unmatched. In nucleotides, the CDR3 is TGCAGTGCTAGAGAGGGAAGACTAGCTTACCAAGAGCAGTACTTC. Amino acid sequence: CSAREGRLAYQEQYF.

This clonotype was found many times. The chain employs TRBV21-1 and TRBJ1-2; TRBD1 is taken as the D call from the table, unchecked against the DNA. TRBV21-1 is classified as a pseudogene. This CDR3 is 14 amino acids long. The CDR3 sequence: CASRMRGRSLGYTF. The CDR3 nucleotides read TGTGCCAGCAGAATGAGGGGGCGCAGTTTGGGCTACACCTTC.

This clonotype showed up many times. The rearrangement joins TRBV10-3 to TRBJ2-7, with D perhaps TRBD2 (6 bases). Germline lookup yields CDR1 ENHRY and CDR2 SYGVKD. The CDR3 consists of 14 residues. The V and J ends lost 7 bases and 5 bases respectively, with 18 bases between them. CDR3 sequence reads: CAIMEGTGRDEQYF. CDR3 nucleotides: TGTGCCATCATGGAGGGGACGGGACGCGACGAGCAGTACTTC.

This clonotype was recorded at least ten times. The rearrangement joins TRBV20-1 to TRBJ2-1; 7 bases map to TRBD2. The germline V gene encodes CDR1 DFQATT and CDR2 SNEGSKA (reference sequence). The CDR3 has 18 amino acids. After removal of 3 bases from V and 3 bases from J, the junction contained 17 bases not matched to a gene. The CDR3 bases are TGCAGTGCTAGGAGGCCTTTCGCGGGGGTTAGGAGCTACAATGAGCAGTTCTTC. It is translated as CSARRPFAGVRSYNEQFF.

This clonotype was seen at least ten times. Since the CDR3 does not end with the conserved phenylalanine or tryptophan, this likely comes from a read error. As DNA, the CDR3 is TGTGCCAGCAACACCTTCAGGGCGAATGAGCAGTTCAAC. Its translation: CASNTFRANEQFN. The V gene is TRBV7-2, the J gene TRBJ2-1, with D possibly being TRBD1 (5 bases). Trimming pared 7 bases from V and 7 bases from J, leaving 14 bases between. This CDR3 has 13 residues. Germline loops: CDR1 SGHTA, CDR2 FQGNSA.

This clonotype came up many times. This chain connects TRBV2 to TRBJ1-2, with D perhaps matching TRBD1 (6 bases). Germline-derived CDR1 and CDR2 are SNHLY and FYNNEI. This CDR3 region has 13 residues. Trimming cost V 2 bases and J 4 bases, with 8 bases left between them. The CDR3 loop reads CASSELGAYGYTF. CDR3 DNA sequence: TGTGCCAGCAGTGAATTGGGGGCCTATGGCTACACCTTC. Full variable domain (outside the CDR3, taken from reference TRBV2 and TRBJ1-2): EPEVTQTPSHQVTQMGQEVILRCVPISNHLYFYWYRQILGQKVEFLVSFYNNEISEKSEIFDDQFSVERPDGSNFTLKIRSTKLEDSAMYFCASSELGAYGYTFGSGTRLTVV.

In its sample, this clonotype was seen many times. V gene TRBV18 combines with J gene TRBJ2-7; 8 bases are shared with TRBD1. The ends lost 1 base at V and 0 bases at J; junction bases unmatched: 2. There are 15 residues in the CDR3. Germline-derived CDR1 and CDR2 are KGHSH and LQKENI. CDR3 coding DNA: TGTGCCAGCTCACCACGGACAGGGAGCTCCTACGAGCAGTACTTC. Translation gives CASSPRTGSSYEQYF.

This clonotype was observed many times. This rearrangement joins TRBV6-5 to TRBJ1-6, with 9 bases aligning to TRBD1. This CDR3 has 16 residues. CDR1 is MNHEY, CDR2 SVGAGI, per germline. V lost 7 bases and J lost 3; bases outside the gene matches: 7. DNA for the CDR3: TGTGCCAGCAAACAGGGGGCTATGGTCTATAATTCACCCCTCCACTTT. This translates into CASKQGAMVYNSPLHF.

Sample share makes this clonotype medium-sized (0.01 to 0.1%). One junction end does not reproduce the germline sequence, and a read error may be involved. V usage is TRBV7-2 and J usage is TRBJ1-3; possible D gene TRBD1, 5 bases. There are 12 residues in the CDR3. Germline CDR1 reads SGHTA; CDR2 reads FQGNSA. The CDR3 region has the DNA TGTGCCAGCAGCCTAAGGGCCGGGACGGCCAATTTT. Translation gives CASSLRAGTANF.

This clonotype was picked up many times. V is TRBV7-2 and J is TRBJ2-4; a possible D gene is TRBD1 (6 bases). V lost 5 bases to trimming and J lost 2 bases, with 19 bases between them. The CDR3 length is 17 residues. Germline values: CDR1 SGHTA, CDR2 FQGNSA. CDR3 protein: CASSPVASQGSKNIQYF. The CDR3 coding sequence is TGTGCCAGCAGCCCGGTGGCCTCACAGGGTTCCAAAAACATTCAGTACTTC.

This clonotype is termed medium-sized (0.01 to 0.1%). V usage is TRBV20-1 and J usage is TRBJ2-7; D ambiguous. The CDR3 sequence is 10 residues long. Trimming shortened V by 5 bases and J by 5 bases, and 7 bases separated the two germline ends. CDR1 is DFQATT, CDR2 SNEGSKA, per germline (reference sequence). The CDR3 loop is CSAEANEQYF. CDR3 coding DNA: TGCAGTGCTGAAGCTAACGAGCAGTACTTC.

This clonotype was counted at least ten times. A read error may produce the germline difference seen at one junction end. The V call is TRBV5-1, the J call TRBJ2-7; TRBD2 agrees at 9 bases. CDR1 is SGHRS, CDR2 YFSETQ, per germline. The CDR3 runs to 14 residues. Written as DNA, the CDR3 is TGCGCCAGCAGCTTGGACTCGGCTAGCGGGGTCACAAACTTC. The encoded protein is CASSLDSASGVTNF.